This entry features one T cell receptor beta chain sequence. Its antigen is unknown. The sample holds no much larger clone one base away, and base qualities are not on file. V lost 4 bases and J lost 4 bases, and the count of bases not matched to a germline gene is 3. The CDR3 sequence holds 14 residues, the cysteine and phenylalanine included. The only DNA kept is the CDR3, 42 bases in frame from the first base. CDR1 and CDR2 are read off the germline V gene as SNHLY and FYNNEI. Library prep was done by the immunoSEQ multiplex PCR assay. An external provider carried out the TCRbeta CDR3 sequencing as a commercial service. Processing in the source paper ran as follows. The analyses used productive nucleotide sequences together with amino acid sequences obtained by in silico translation. Diversity was measured with Renyi entropy across alpha values, using the median of 200 repeated subsamples to equalise sample size. The distance between each pair of repertoires was calculated as one minus the Chao-modified Jaccard index, which corrects for under-sampling, and this distance was used for clustering. Frequency-weighted overlap with synovial clonotypes was calculated across 200 sample sizes, using 200 draws without replacement for each, and the value reported was the one at the size of the smaller sample. Entries here come from immuneACCESS through TCRdb and include only in-frame sequences with V and J called. Some clones fail to appear in such tables; in the studies checked, an unresolved V gene covers under half of the shortfall, and the cause of the remainder is unknown. The V and J calls and clone size come from that table; D and trimming were worked out from the DNA. The sample table records approximately 15,000 clones; under 95% of these occur just once. The ten largest clones represent about 0.73% of the sample.

This entry comes from a study of circulating and synovial CD4+ cells in juvenile arthritis (dated by TCRdb to the mid-2010s). A note on the overall study: Within each patient, the study compared the TCRbeta CDR3 repertoires of three groups: circulating HLA-DR+ CD4 T cells, bulk blood CD4 T cells, and synovial CD4 T cells. The goal of repertoire sequencing was to confirm that a circulating synovial-like CD4 T cell subset was enriched in synovial clonotypes.

What the work shows at the level of the full study, not this receptor alone: Traditional Vbeta family usage analysis did not detect the difference between circulating pathogenic-like lymphocytes and bulk blood T cells. Circulating pathogenic-like lymphocytes were found to cluster with synovial T cells, and a substantially higher fraction of CDR3 sequences was shared with synovium by circulating pathogenic-like lymphocytes than by bulk blood. Synovial and circulating pathogenic-like lymphocyte repertoires were less diverse than bulk blood CD4 repertoires, and some CPL samples were as oligoclonal as synovium. Because CPL samples and bulk blood CD4 samples differed in T cell genome counts by at least an order of magnitude, sample-size effects were addressed. Overlap with synovium increased with sequencing depth, so measured shared-clonotype fractions likely underestimated the full repertoire overlap.

Donors of the sequenced samples were patients with active juvenile idiopathic arthritis. Cells were sorted right after thawing, and dead cells were excluded with Live/Dead Fixable Near-IR Stain. The rearrangement combines TRBV2 with TRBJ1-5; 8 bases in the junction line up with TRBD1. Sequenced input: CD4+ T cells from blood. The source is a human donor with juvenile idiopathic arthritis. At the DNA level, the sequence is TGTGCCAGCAGTGGTCGACAGGGGAATCAGCCCCAGCATTTT. The translation is CASSGRQGNQPQHF.